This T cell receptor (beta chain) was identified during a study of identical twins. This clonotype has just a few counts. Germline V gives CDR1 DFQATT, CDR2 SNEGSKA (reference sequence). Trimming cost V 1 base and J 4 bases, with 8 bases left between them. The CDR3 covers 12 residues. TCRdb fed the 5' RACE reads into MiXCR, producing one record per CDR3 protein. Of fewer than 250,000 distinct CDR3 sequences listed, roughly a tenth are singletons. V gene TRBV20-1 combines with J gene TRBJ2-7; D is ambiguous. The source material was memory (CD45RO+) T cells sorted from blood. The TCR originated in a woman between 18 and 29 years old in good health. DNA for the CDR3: TGCAGTGCTAGAGCCTCTAGTTACGAGCAGTACTTC. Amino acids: CSARASSYEQYF.